This TCR beta chain is from a study of blood T cell repertoires in COVID-19 (dated by TCRdb to the early 2020s). Broadly, across the study: The collaborator samples originated in the United States, Italy and Spain and spanned the acute and convalescent phases of COVID-19. The prospective study material was composed of cDNA or gDNA derived from T cells, B-cell-depleted T cells, or PBMCs. Deeply sampled blood TCRbeta repertoires from subjects exposed to, actively infected with, or recovered from COVID-19 were included in the dataset. The repertoires were released in a freely available public database meant as a resource for research on the immune response to SARS-CoV-2. Samples were obtained from the ongoing ImmuneRACE study (first 160 participants) and from 1,254 subjects provided by 6 global collaborators. Sample metadata almost always included a de-identified subject ID, COVID-19 status, age in years and sex. Where available, HLA class I and class II types were taken from metadata supplied by the sample provider and were not determined by assay-based typing. General study outcomes and caveats: Clinical and demographic metadata were provided uncurated, with the amount varying by source and participant.

TCRbeta CDR3 regions were amplified from genomic DNA by means of the immunoSEQ Assay, a bias-controlled multiplex PCR. Concerning the study's data processing: The number of nucleated cells in each sample was estimated from the amplification of reference gene primers within the assay. To quantify the absolute abundance of each unique TCRbeta CDR3 rearrangement, sequence reads were collapsed and filtered. For each sample, productive Simpson clonality was calculated as the square root of Simpson's diversity index across productive rearrangements. TCRdb carries this immuneACCESS record with in-frame sequences only. Its versions omit some clonotypes, under half of them owing to an unresolved V gene in the studies checked, with the rest unexplained. V, J and clone size are those of that table, while D and trimming were read from the DNA. For this sample the table gives roughly 190,000 clones, of which 84% were detected only once. The top ten hold around 14% of the sample.

Each collaborating institution followed its own protocols to collect whole blood in K2EDTA tubes. Collaborator samples were shipped for TCRbeta analysis as frozen whole blood, isolated PBMCs, or DNA extracted from either sample type. V is shortened by 1 base, J by 1 base, and the region joining them spans 8 bases. From the germline V gene, CDR1 is SGHDT and CDR2 is YYEEEE. There are 14 amino acids in the CDR3, from cysteine to phenylalanine inclusive. Only CDR3 DNA remains: 42 bases, in frame from the first base. To note about this clone: Its recognized antigen is unknown. Base qualities are not recorded, but no much larger clone differs from it by a single base.

Recombination linked TRBV5-6 to TRBJ1-2, with the D gene not confidently named. The sequenced sample consisted of peripheral blood. The origin of this receptor is a young man with active or convalescent COVID-19. The DNA is TGTGCCAGCAGCTTGTTAGATCGTAACTATGGCTACACCTTC. This gives the protein CASSLLDRNYGYTF.